Listed below are T cell receptor beta chains from one sample, sequenced in a study of CD8+ T cells in alopecia areata. TCRdb's copy holds only in-frame clones and misses some; the assay was immunoSEQ multiplex PCR. The table lists 110,000 or so clones, approximately 52% of them singletons. Here the sequenced sample was CD8+ T cells sorted from blood, taken at week 4, from a patient treated with tofacitinib. These TCRs come from a human donor with alopecia areata. Each CDR3 is given without its conserved first and last residue.

V gene,J gene,CDR3 protein
TRBV13,TRBJ2-3,ASSSAGGLTDTQY
TRBV21-1,TRBJ2-7,ASTGATYEQY
TRBV28,TRBJ2-7,ASSLSRPYEQY
TRBV14,TRBJ1-2,ASSQDIGDGYT
TRBV6-5,TRBJ2-7,ASSYEQLPREQY
TRBV29-1,TRBJ2-5,SVEVGETQY
TRBV29-1,TRBJ1-1,SVEADRTEAF
TRBV29-1,TRBJ1-2,SDRGTYGYT
TRBV6-5,TRBJ2-5,ASSPWDSKETQY
TRBV30,TRBJ2-3,AWSVQVRPDTDTQY
TRBV15,TRBJ2-5,ATSRGAGPETQY
TRBV5-1,TRBJ2-5,ASSLEWGGDQETQY
TRBV30,TRBJ1-1,AWRYQGHSGEAF
TRBV5-5,TRBJ1-1,ASSLGGLTEAF
TRBV5-6,TRBJ1-2,ASSTGQGLKYGYT
TRBV5-1,TRBJ1-6,ASSLVSQGESPLH
TRBV25-1,TRBJ2-7,ASSSQSYEQY
TRBV6-4,TRBJ2-3,ASSESRTDTQY
TRBV29-1,TRBJ1-2,SAAGGEYGYT
TRBV27,TRBJ2-7,ASSSGQIFYEQY
TRBV4-3,TRBJ2-7,ASSQDLGLYEQY
TRBV11-2,TRBJ1-1,ASSLFRGRFAEAF
TRBV5-4,TRBJ2-7,ASSLGSSGKY
TRBV30,TRBJ1-4,AWSEKVQSNEKLF
TRBV29-1,TRBJ2-7,SVDFNEQY
TRBV29-1,TRBJ2-5,SVDLAGGAGETQY
TRBV6-6,TRBJ2-1,ASSYARLGAVEQF
TRBV29-1,TRBJ2-7,SVEETANEQY
TRBV7-2,TRBJ1-1,ASSHPYGNTEAF
TRBV25-1,TRBJ1-6,ASRDLRENNSPLH
TRBV10-3,TRBJ1-1,AISDPSTGGDEAF
TRBV27,TRBJ1-1,ASSFPGGSEAF
TRBV5-6,TRBJ2-1,ASSSGGHEQF
TRBV30,TRBJ2-7,AWSWRSSYEQY
TRBV7-2,TRBJ1-2,ASSLGGTGFYGYT
TRBV2,TRBJ1-2,ASRDKDRYYGYT
TRBV5-1,TRBJ1-1,ASSLASAGWTEAF
TRBV29-1,TRBJ1-2,SAQDRVSSYGYT
TRBV29-1,TRBJ2-7,SVIESGGSYEQY
TRBV5-1,TRBJ2-7,ASSLEDVSYYEQY
TRBV30,TRBJ1-1,AWSRPGGAF
TRBV7-6,TRBJ1-2,ASSLAQGYGYT
TRBV27,TRBJ2-5,ASSVIAGMETQY
TRBV15,TRBJ2-5,ATSSGTSEETQY
TRBV10-3,TRBJ1-5,AISDRQGAGQPQH
TRBV29-1,TRBJ2-7,SVRTGYSYEQY
TRBV29-1,TRBJ2-1,SSGVSAYNEQF
TRBV29-1,TRBJ1-2,SVAGLYGYT
TRBV7-2,TRBJ2-3,ASSPGGGTDTQY